The rows below give T cell receptor beta chains drawn from one sample of a study of technical replicates of blood from several donors. The table came from immunoSEQ multiplex PCR; TCRdb's copy has only in-frame clones and leaves some out. The sample records approximately 73,000 clones, around 96% being singletons. Sequencing was carried out using T cells isolated from PBMCs. The source of these receptors is a human donor in good health. Both conserved end residues are part of each CDR3. The order of the fields is CDR3 protein, CDR3 DNA, clone size, D gene, CDR3 length, J gene, V gene. The D gene is left open where the match is weak. A row's size may be missing; if present it is once, few, many or a size class.

CASSGQGEIGYTF | TGTGCCAGCAGTGGACAGGGGGAGATCGGCTACACCTTC | - | TRBD1 | 13 | TRBJ1-2 | TRBV25-1
CASSTQLNTEAFF | TGTGCCAGCAGTACACAGCTAAACACTGAAGCTTTCTTT | - | - | 13 | TRBJ1-1 | TRBV2
CASTYGVTGAGANVLTF | TGTGCCAGCACCTATGGAGTTACCGGGGCTGGGGCCAACGTCCTGACTTTC | - | - | 17 | TRBJ2-6 | TRBV5-6
CASSPLVDTYNEQFF | TGTGCCAGCAGCCCCCTGGTGGACACTTACAATGAGCAGTTCTTC | once | - | 15 | TRBJ2-1 | TRBV14
CASRRSGTGAFNYGYTF | TGTGCCAGCAGACGATCCGGGACAGGGGCCTTTAACTATGGCTACACCTTC | - | TRBD1 | 17 | TRBJ1-2 | TRBV27
CASSRLAGAYEQYF | TGTGCCAGCAGCAGACTAGCGGGAGCGTACGAGCAGTACTTC | - | TRBD2 | 14 | TRBJ2-7 | TRBV7-2
CASTPVALPYEQYF | TGTGCCAGCACTCCTGTAGCGCTACCCTACGAGCAGTACTTC | - | - | 14 | TRBJ2-7 | TRBV13
CASSEGWDNRNEQYF | TGCGCCAGCAGTGAGGGCTGGGACAATCGGAACGAGCAGTACTTC | - | - | 15 | TRBJ2-7 | TRBV10-1
CASSSGVETYTQYF | TGTGCCAGCAGCTCGGGAGTGGAGACGTATACGCAGTATTTT | - | - | 14 | TRBJ2-3 | TRBV7-3
CASSPTGTNEKLFF | TGTGCCAGCTCACCGACGGGAACTAATGAAAAACTGTTTTTT | - | - | 14 | TRBJ1-4 | TRBV18
CASSQAISGNTIYF | TGCGCCTCATCACAGGCCATCTCTGGAAACACCATATATTTT | - | - | 14 | TRBJ1-3 | TRBV10-2
CASSPGEISTDTQYF | TGCGCCAGCAGCCCAGGGGAAATTAGCACAGATACGCAGTATTTT | - | - | 15 | TRBJ2-3 | TRBV5-1
CASSPRGIFYNEQFF | TGCGCCAGCAGCCCCCGGGGAATATTCTACAATGAGCAGTTCTTC | - | - | 15 | TRBJ2-1 | TRBV5-1
CASSYDIDRGFYGYTF | TGTGCCAGCAGTTACGACATTGACAGGGGTTTCTATGGCTACACCTTC | - | TRBD1 | 16 | TRBJ1-2 | TRBV6-5
CASSPLGQGPYISGNTIYF | TGTGCCAGCTCACCTTTGGGACAGGGGCCTTACATATCTGGAAACACCATATATTTT | - | TRBD1 | 19 | TRBJ1-3 | TRBV18
CASPGPADTQYF | TGTGCCAGCCCAGGTCCCGCAGATACGCAGTATTTT | - | - | 12 | TRBJ2-3 | TRBV7-9
CASTRLAGGGEQYF | TGTGCCAGTACCCGTCTAGCGGGAGGTGGAGAGCAGTACTTC | - | TRBD2 | 14 | TRBJ2-7 | TRBV19
CASSWNRGSTEAFF | TGTGCCAGCAGTTGGAACAGGGGTAGCACTGAAGCTTTCTTT | - | TRBD1 | 14 | TRBJ1-1 | TRBV6-5
CASSEQGARGYTF | TGTGCCAGCAGCGAACAGGGGGCGCGTGGCTACACCTTC | - | TRBD1 | 13 | TRBJ1-2 | TRBV6-1
CASSLSGRSYKASTDTQYF | TGTGCCAGCAGTTTAAGCGGGAGGTCCTACAAGGCTAGCACAGATACGCAGTATTTT | - | TRBD2 | 19 | TRBJ2-3 | TRBV27
CASSRTVNEKLFF | TGTGCCAGCAGCCGAACAGTCAATGAAAAACTGTTTTTT | - | - | 13 | TRBJ1-4 | TRBV7-2
CASNEGRRETQYF | TGTGCCAGTAATGAGGGAAGGAGGGAGACCCAGTACTTC | - | - | 13 | TRBJ2-5 | TRBV19
CAWNRGGLEETQYF | TGTGCCTGGAATCGCGGAGGGCTCGAAGAGACCCAGTACTTC | - | - | 14 | TRBJ2-5 | TRBV30
CASSHQTSGTYEQYF | TGTGCCAGCAGTCACCAGACTAGCGGTACCTACGAGCAGTACTTC | - | TRBD2 | 15 | TRBJ2-7 | TRBV7-9
CASSNRVAGYTF | TGTGCCAGTAGTAACAGGGTGGCGGGCTACACCTTC | - | - | 12 | TRBJ1-2 | TRBV19
CATSRELREVPGDTEAFF | TGTGCCACCAGCAGAGAGCTTCGAGAAGTCCCGGGTGACACTGAAGCTTTCTTT | - | - | 18 | TRBJ1-1 | TRBV15
CASKRTSGRAGEQFF | TGCGCCAGCAAACGCACTAGCGGGAGGGCCGGTGAGCAGTTCTTC | - | TRBD2 | 15 | TRBJ2-1 | TRBV10-2
CASSRDYSGNGANEQFF | TGTGCCAGCAGCCGAGATTATAGCGGGAATGGAGCCAATGAGCAGTTCTTC | - | TRBD2 | 17 | TRBJ2-1 | TRBV4-2
CASRRGWGNTEAFF | TGTGCCAGCAGACGGGGATGGGGTAACACTGAAGCTTTCTTT | - | - | 14 | TRBJ1-1 | TRBV27
CASSPDPRGEQYF | TGTGCCAGCAGTCCTGACCCCAGGGGCGAGCAGTACTTC | - | - | 13 | TRBJ2-7 | TRBV27
CASSEYQGSNQPQHF | TGTGCCAGCAGTGAATACCAGGGGAGCAATCAGCCCCAGCATTTT | - | - | 15 | TRBJ1-5 | TRBV6-1
CASSVEWRGNTGELFF | TGTGCCAGCAGCGTAGAGTGGAGGGGGAACACCGGGGAGCTGTTTTTT | - | - | 16 | TRBJ2-2 | TRBV9
CASRGEGVHGYTF | TGCGCCAGCAGGGGGGAGGGCGTCCATGGCTACACCTTC | - | - | 13 | TRBJ1-2 | TRBV5-1
CASSTSGGPYEQYF | TGTGCCAGTAGTACGTCAGGGGGTCCCTACGAGCAGTACTTC | - | TRBD1 | 14 | TRBJ2-7 | TRBV19
CASGVPEGQRNTEAFF | TGTGCCAGCGGAGTTCCAGAGGGACAGCGTAACACTGAAGCTTTCTTT | - | TRBD1 | 16 | TRBJ1-1 | TRBV5-4
CSSSRQGSYNEQFF | TGCAGCTCCAGTAGGCAGGGATCCTACAATGAGCAGTTCTTC | - | - | 14 | TRBJ2-1 | TRBV29-1
CASRAGGQETQYF | TGCGCCAGCAGGGCGGGAGGACAAGAGACCCAGTACTTC | - | TRBD2 | 13 | TRBJ2-5 | TRBV5-1
CASSFLGNTGELFF | TGTGCCAGCAGCTTCCTAGGGAACACCGGGGAGCTGTTTTTT | - | - | 14 | TRBJ2-2 | TRBV7-2
CASSLRQGYGYTF | TGTGCCAGCAGCTTAAGGCAGGGGTATGGCTACACCTTC | - | - | 13 | TRBJ1-2 | TRBV5-4
CASSFGQGAPYEQYF | TGTGCCAGCAGCTTCGGACAGGGGGCACCCTACGAGCAGTACTTC | - | TRBD1 | 15 | TRBJ2-7 | TRBV13
CASSKNVATFF | TGTGCCAGCAGTAAGAACGTCGCGACTTTCTTT | - | - | 11 | TRBJ1-1 | TRBV27
CASQDREAFF | TGTGCCAGTCAGGACAGGGAGGCTTTCTTT | - | TRBD1 | 10 | TRBJ1-1 | TRBV28
CAIFDRSTGELFF | TGTGCCATTTTTGACAGGAGCACCGGGGAGCTGTTTTTT | - | - | 13 | TRBJ2-2 | TRBV19